This is a list of T cell receptor beta chains from one sample in a study of tumor-infiltrating lymphocytes in primary liver carcinoma. TCRdb reprocessed the multiplex PCR reads via MiXCR and lists one record per CDR3 protein. The table has some 120,000 distinct CDR3 sequences, 64% seen once. Sequenced sample: liver tumor tissue from sampling region 3. These receptors were collected from an older woman with primary liver carcinoma and hepatitis B virus infection. Each CDR3 is given with its conserved first and last residue. The D gene is left open where the match is weak. Only part of the rows carry a size: once, few, many, or a class if the clone is expanded.

cdr3_length: 18
d_call: TRBD2
clone_size: many
j_call: TRBJ2-1
v_call: TRBV12-3/TRBV12-4
cdr3_nt: TGTGCCAGCAGTTTAGAGGCAGGGCCGGGACTAGCGTACAATGAGCAGTCCTTC
cdr3_aa: CASSLEAGPGLAYNEQSF

cdr3_length: 16
d_call: -
clone_size: -
j_call: TRBJ2-7
v_call: TRBV5-1
cdr3_nt: TGCGCCAGCAGCAGACGAACCGGGATAGGGACCAACGGGCAGTACTTC
cdr3_aa: CASSRRTGIGTNGQYF

cdr3_length: 14
d_call: -
clone_size: -
j_call: TRBJ1-1
v_call: TRBV5-1
cdr3_nt: TGCGCCAGCAACTTTGACTACCGGAACACTGAAGCTTTCTTT
cdr3_aa: CASNFDYRNTEAFF

cdr3_length: 16
d_call: -
clone_size: -
j_call: TRBJ1-5
v_call: TRBV20-1
cdr3_nt: TGCAGTGCTAGAGATCTGGTGACAGCTAGCAATCAGCCCCAGCATTTT
cdr3_aa: CSARDLVTASNQPQHF

cdr3_length: 14
d_call: TRBD1
clone_size: few
j_call: TRBJ1-1
v_call: TRBV19
cdr3_nt: TGTGCCAGTAGTATCGGGAACAGGGGCACTGAAGCTTTCTTT
cdr3_aa: CASSIGNRGTEAFF

cdr3_length: 15
d_call: -
clone_size: many
j_call: TRBJ1-6
v_call: TRBV6-1
cdr3_nt: TGTGCCAGCAGTTATCTAGGACAGTATAATTCACCCCTCCACTTT
cdr3_aa: CASSYLGQYNSPLHF

cdr3_length: 14
d_call: TRBD1
clone_size: -
j_call: TRBJ2-1
v_call: TRBV6-5
cdr3_nt: TGTACCAGCAGGGGACAGGGGGGCTGCAATGAGCAGTTCTTC
cdr3_aa: CTSRGQGGCNEQFF

cdr3_length: 15
d_call: -
clone_size: many
j_call: TRBJ1-5
v_call: TRBV5-6
cdr3_nt: TGTGCCAGCAGCTTGAGTTCAGGTGGTGTGGGGCCCCAGCATTTT
cdr3_aa: CASSLSSGGVGPQHF

cdr3_length: 15
d_call: -
clone_size: -
j_call: TRBJ2-3
v_call: TRBV11-2
cdr3_nt: TGTGCCAGCAGCTTCGAGCGGACCAGCACGGATACGCAGTATTTT
cdr3_aa: CASSFERTSTDTQYF

cdr3_length: 14
d_call: TRBD2
clone_size: -
j_call: TRBJ2-1
v_call: TRBV10-3
cdr3_nt: TGTGCCATCAGTACGACTAGCGATCTCAATGAGCAGTTCTTC
cdr3_aa: CAISTTSDLNEQFF

cdr3_length: 15
d_call: TRBD2
clone_size: -
j_call: TRBJ2-1
v_call: TRBV5-1
cdr3_nt: TGCGTCAGCAGCTCGACTAGCGGGAGTGGGAATGAGCAGTTCTTC
cdr3_aa: CVSSSTSGSGNEQFF

cdr3_length: 16
d_call: TRBD1
clone_size: -
j_call: TRBJ2-1
v_call: TRBV11-2
cdr3_nt: TGTGCCAGCAGCTTAGAGGCAGGGGGCGTCTACAATGCGCAGTTCTTC
cdr3_aa: CASSLEAGGVYNAQFF

cdr3_length: 14
d_call: -
clone_size: -
j_call: TRBJ2-1
v_call: TRBV6-5
cdr3_nt: TGTGCCAGCACCCCCCCAATGGGAGGACTCGAGCAGTTCTTC
cdr3_aa: CASTPPMGGLEQFF

cdr3_length: 18
d_call: TRBD2
clone_size: few
j_call: TRBJ2-2
v_call: TRBV5-1
cdr3_nt: TGCGCCAGCAGCTTGTCGTTAGCGGGAGGTATCGCGACCGGGGAGCTGTTTTTT
cdr3_aa: CASSLSLAGGIATGELFF

cdr3_length: 14
d_call: -
clone_size: few
j_call: TRBJ2-1
v_call: TRBV18
cdr3_nt: TGTGCCAGCTCACCCTCGATGTCCCGGCGAGAGCAGTTCTTC
cdr3_aa: CASSPSMSRREQFF

cdr3_length: 14
d_call: -
clone_size: few
j_call: TRBJ2-1
v_call: TRBV11-2
cdr3_nt: TGTGCCAGCAGCCCCGGGACACTTCGCAATGAGCAGTTCTTC
cdr3_aa: CASSPGTLRNEQFF

cdr3_length: 18
d_call: TRBD1
clone_size: many
j_call: TRBJ1-3
v_call: TRBV4-1
cdr3_nt: TGCGCCAGCAGCCAAGAAGGGGGTCGACAGGGGGGGAGGAACACCATATATTTT
cdr3_aa: CASSQEGGRQGGRNTIYF

cdr3_length: 14
d_call: TRBD1
clone_size: -
j_call: TRBJ2-2
v_call: TRBV2
cdr3_nt: TGTGCCAGCAAAGACAGGGGCGACACCGGGGAGCTGTTTTTT
cdr3_aa: CASKDRGDTGELFF

cdr3_length: 13
d_call: -
clone_size: -
j_call: TRBJ1-1
v_call: TRBV12-3/TRBV12-4
cdr3_nt: TGTGCCAGCAGGGGACCCTGTGACATTGAAGCTTTCTTT
cdr3_aa: CASRGPCDIEAFF

cdr3_length: 16
d_call: TRBD1
clone_size: -
j_call: TRBJ2-7
v_call: TRBV11-3
cdr3_nt: TGTGCCAGCAGCAGGGGGATAGGGACAGTCGTCTACGAGCAGTACTTC
cdr3_aa: CASSRGIGTVVYEQYF